These 2 T cell receptor beta chains were all obtained from the same sample, sequenced in a study of control samples from healthy donors and cancer patients. The assay was immunoSEQ multiplex PCR, and TCRdb's table has in-frame clones only and misses some. The table shows tens of thousands of clones, with roughly 94% occurring only once. The sequenced material came from blood. Every receptor here comes from a man aged 25 to 40 in good health.

The chain has TRBV19 and TRBJ1-4; D perhaps matches TRBD1 (6 bases). The length of the CDR3 is 15 residues. Germline V gene sequence: CDR1 LNHDA, CDR2 SQIVND (reference sequence). V was trimmed by 6 bases and J by 7 bases, leaving 18 bases between them. The CDR3 nucleotides read TGTGCCAGTAGGACAGGCGCAAATGGGGGTGAAAAACTGTTTTTT. It specifies CASRTGANGGEKLFF.

V gene TRBV7-2 combines with J gene TRBJ2-1; 8 bases fit TRBD2. The CDR3 is 16 residues long. Germline V gene data show CDR1 as SGHTA and CDR2 as FQGNSA. The trim removed 5 bases at V and 0 bases at J, leaving 6 bases unmatched. The CDR3 DNA reads as TGTGCCAGCAGCGCGCGGAGCGGGAGCTCCTACAATGAGCAGTTCTTC. It encodes CASSARSGSSYNEQFF.